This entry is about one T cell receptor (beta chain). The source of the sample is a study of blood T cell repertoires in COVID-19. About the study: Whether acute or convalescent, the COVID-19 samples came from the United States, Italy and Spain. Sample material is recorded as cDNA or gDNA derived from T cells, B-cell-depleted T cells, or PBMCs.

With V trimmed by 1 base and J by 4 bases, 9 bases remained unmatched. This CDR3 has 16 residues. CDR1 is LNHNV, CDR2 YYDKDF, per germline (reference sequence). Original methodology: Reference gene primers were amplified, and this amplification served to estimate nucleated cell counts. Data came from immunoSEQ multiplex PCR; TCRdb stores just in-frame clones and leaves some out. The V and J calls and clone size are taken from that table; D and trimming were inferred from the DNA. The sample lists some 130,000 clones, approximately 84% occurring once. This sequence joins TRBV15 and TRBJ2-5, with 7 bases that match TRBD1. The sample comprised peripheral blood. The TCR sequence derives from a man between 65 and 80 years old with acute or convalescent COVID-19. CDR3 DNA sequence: TGTGCCACCAGCAGAGCCCGGGACAGACGAGGAGAGACCCAGTACTTC. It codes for CATSRARDRRGETQYF.